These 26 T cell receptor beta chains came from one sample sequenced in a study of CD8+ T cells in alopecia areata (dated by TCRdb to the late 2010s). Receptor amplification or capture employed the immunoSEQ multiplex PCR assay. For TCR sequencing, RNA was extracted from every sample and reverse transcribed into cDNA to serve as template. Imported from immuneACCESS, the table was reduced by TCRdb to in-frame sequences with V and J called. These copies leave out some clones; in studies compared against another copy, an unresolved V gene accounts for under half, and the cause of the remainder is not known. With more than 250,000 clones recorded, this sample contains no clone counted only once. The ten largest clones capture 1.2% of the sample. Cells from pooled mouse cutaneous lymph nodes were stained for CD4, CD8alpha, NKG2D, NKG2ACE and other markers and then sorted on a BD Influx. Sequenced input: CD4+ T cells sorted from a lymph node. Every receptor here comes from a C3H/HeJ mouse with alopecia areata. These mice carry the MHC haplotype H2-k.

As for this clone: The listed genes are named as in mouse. The sequenced part of the CDR3 DNA is TGTGCCAGCAGTGATACCGGACTGGGGGGGTAT. Encoded protein: CASSDTGLGGY. The full CDR3 is CASSDTGLGGYEQYF. The rearrangement uses TRBV13-1 and TRBJ2-7; 12 bases agree with TRBD2. The read halts 4 residues ahead of the CDR3 end, with the missing end drawn from the germline J gene. The CDR3 covers 15 residues. Per the germline V gene, CDR1 is NSHNY and CDR2 is SYGAGN.

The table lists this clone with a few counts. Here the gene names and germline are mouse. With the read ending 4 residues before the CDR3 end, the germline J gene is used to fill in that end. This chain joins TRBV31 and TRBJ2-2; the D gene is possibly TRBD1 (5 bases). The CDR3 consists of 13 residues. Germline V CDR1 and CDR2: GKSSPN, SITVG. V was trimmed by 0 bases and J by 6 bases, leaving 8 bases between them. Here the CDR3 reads CAWSLRGPGQLYF. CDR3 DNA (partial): TGTGCCTGGAGTCTGAGGGGTCCCGGG.

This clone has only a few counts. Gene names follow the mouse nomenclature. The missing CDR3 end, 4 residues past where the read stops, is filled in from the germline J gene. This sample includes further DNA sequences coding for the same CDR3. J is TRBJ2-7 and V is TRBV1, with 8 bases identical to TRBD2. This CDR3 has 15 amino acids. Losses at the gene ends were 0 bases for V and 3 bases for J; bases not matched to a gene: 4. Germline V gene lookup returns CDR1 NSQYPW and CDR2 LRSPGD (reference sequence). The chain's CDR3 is CTCSADLGGSYEQYF. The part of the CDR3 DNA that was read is TGCACCTGCAGTGCAGATCTGGGGGGAAGCTAT.

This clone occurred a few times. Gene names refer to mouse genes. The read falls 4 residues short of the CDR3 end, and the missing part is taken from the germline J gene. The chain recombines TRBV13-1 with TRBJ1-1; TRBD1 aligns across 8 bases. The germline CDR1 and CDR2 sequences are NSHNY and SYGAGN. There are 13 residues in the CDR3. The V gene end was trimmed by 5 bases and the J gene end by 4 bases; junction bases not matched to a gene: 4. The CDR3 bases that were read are TGTGCCAGCAGGGAGACAGGGGCCACA. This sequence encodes CASRETGAT. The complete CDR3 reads CASRETGATEVFF.

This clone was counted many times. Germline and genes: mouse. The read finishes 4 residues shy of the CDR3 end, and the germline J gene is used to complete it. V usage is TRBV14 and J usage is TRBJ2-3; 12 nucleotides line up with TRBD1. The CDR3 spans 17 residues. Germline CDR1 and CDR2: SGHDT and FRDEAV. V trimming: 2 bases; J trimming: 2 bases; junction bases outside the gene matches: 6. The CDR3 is CASSLSGTGGSAETLYF. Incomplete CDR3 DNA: TGTGCCAGCAGTTTGTCCGGGACAGGGGGCTCTGCAGAA.

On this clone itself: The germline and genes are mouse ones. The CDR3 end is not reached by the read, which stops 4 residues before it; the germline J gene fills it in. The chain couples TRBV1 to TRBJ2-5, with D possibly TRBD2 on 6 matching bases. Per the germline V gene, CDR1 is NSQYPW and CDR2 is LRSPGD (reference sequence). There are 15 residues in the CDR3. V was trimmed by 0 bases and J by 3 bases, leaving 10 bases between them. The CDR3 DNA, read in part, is TGCACCTGCAGTGCAGATATAACTGGGCAAGAC. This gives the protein CTCSADITGQD. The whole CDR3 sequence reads CTCSADITGQDTQYF. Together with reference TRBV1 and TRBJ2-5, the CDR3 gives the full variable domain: VTLLEQNPRWRLVPRGQAVNLRCILKNSQYPWMSWYQQDLQKQLQWLFTLRSPGDKEVKSLPGADYLATRVTDTELRLQVANMSQGRTLYCTCSADITGQDTQYFGPGTRLLVL.

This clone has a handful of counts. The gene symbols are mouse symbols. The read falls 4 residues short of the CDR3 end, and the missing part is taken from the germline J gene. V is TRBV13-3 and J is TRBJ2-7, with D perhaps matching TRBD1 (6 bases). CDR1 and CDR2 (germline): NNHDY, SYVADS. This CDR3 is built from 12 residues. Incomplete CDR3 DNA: TGTGCCAGCAGAATCAGGGGCGAT. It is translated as CASRIRGD. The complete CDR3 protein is CASRIRGDEQYF.

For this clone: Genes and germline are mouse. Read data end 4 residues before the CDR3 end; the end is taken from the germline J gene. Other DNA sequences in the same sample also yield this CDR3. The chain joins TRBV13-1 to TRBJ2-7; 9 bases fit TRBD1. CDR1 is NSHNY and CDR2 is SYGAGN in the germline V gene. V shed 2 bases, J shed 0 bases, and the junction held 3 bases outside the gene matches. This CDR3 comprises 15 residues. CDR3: CASSETGGSSYEQYF. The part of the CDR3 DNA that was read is TGTGCCAGCAGTGAGACAGGGGGTAGCTCCTAT.

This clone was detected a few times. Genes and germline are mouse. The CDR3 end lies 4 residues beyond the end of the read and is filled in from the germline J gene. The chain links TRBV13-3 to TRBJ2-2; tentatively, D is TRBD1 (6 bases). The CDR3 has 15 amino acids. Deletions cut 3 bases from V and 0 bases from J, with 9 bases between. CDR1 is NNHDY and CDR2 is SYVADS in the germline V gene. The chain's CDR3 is CASSADSPNTGQLYF. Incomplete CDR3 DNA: TGTGCCAGCAGTGCGGACAGCCCAAACACCGGG.

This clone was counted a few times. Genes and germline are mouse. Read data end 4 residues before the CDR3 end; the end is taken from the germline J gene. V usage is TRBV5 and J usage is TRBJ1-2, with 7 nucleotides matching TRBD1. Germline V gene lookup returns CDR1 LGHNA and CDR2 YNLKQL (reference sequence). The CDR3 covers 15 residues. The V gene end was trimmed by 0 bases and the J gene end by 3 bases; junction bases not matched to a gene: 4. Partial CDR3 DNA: TGTGCCAGCAGCCAAGAGCAGGGGGTTGACTCC. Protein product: CASSQEQGVDS. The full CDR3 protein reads CASSQEQGVDSDYTF.

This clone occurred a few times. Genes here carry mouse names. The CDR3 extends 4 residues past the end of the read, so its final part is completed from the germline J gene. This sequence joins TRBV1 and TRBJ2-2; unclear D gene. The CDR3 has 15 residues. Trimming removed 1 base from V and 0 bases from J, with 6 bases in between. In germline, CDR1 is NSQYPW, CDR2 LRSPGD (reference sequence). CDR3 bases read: TGCACCTGCAGTGCAGTACAATCAAACACCGGG. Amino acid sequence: CTCSAVQSNTG. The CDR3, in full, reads CTCSAVQSNTGQLYF.

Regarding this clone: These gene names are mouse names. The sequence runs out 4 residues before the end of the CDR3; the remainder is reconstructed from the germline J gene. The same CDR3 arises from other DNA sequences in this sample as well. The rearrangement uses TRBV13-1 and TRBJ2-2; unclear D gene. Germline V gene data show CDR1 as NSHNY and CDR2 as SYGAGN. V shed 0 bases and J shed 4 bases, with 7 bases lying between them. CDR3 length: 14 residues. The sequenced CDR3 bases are TGTGCCAGCAGTGATGCCAGAGGCACCGGG. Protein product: CASSDARGTG. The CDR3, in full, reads CASSDARGTGQLYF.

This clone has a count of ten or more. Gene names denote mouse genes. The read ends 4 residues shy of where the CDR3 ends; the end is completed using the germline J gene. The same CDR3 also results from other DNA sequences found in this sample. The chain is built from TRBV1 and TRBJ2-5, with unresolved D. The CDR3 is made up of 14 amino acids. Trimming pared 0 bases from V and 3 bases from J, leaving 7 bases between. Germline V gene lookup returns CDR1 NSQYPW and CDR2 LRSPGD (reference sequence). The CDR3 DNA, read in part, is TGCACCTGCAGTGCAGATCTCAGTCAAGAC. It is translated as CTCSADLSQD. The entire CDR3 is CTCSADLSQDTQYF. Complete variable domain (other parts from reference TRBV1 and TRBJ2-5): VTLLEQNPRWRLVPRGQAVNLRCILKNSQYPWMSWYQQDLQKQLQWLFTLRSPGDKEVKSLPGADYLATRVTDTELRLQVANMSQGRTLYCTCSADLSQDTQYFGPGTRLLVL.

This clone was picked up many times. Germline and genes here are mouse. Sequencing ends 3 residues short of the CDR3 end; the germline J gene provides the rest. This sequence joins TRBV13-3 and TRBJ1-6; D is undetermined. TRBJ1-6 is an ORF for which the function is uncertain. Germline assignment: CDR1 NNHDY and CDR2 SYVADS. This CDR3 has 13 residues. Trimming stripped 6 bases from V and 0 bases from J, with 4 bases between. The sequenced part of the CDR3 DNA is TGTGCCAGCAAACATTCCTATAATTCGCCC. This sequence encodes CASKHSYNSP. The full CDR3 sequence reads CASKHSYNSPLYF.

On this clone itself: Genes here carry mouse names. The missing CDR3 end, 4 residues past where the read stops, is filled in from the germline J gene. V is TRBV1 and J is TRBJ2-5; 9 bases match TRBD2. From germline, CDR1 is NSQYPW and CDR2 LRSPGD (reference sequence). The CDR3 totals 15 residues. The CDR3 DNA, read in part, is TGCACCTGCAGTGCGCCGGGACTGGGTGAAGAC. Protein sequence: CTCSAPGLGED. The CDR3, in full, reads CTCSAPGLGEDTQYF.

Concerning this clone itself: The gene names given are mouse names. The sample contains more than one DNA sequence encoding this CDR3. CDR3 loop: CASSQDSRAEVFF. The sequenced CDR3 bases are TGTGCCAGCAGCCAAGACAGCCGGGCA. The gene calls are TRBV5 and TRBJ1-1; D call uncertain. The DNA ends 4 residues before the CDR3 does, and the rest of the CDR3 is filled in from the germline J gene. The CDR3 runs to 13 residues. Germline V lookup: CDR1 LGHNA, CDR2 YNLKQL (reference sequence).

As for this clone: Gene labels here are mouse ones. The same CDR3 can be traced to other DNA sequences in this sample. The CDR3 sequence is CASSRTGGRDTQYF. The DNA read from the CDR3 is TGTGCTAGCAGTAGGACTGGGGGACGAGAC. The chain has TRBV17 and TRBJ2-5, with 9 bases fitting TRBD2. The read comes to an end 4 residues before the CDR3 does, leaving the germline J gene to fill in the end. The CDR3 extends over 14 amino acids. Germline CDR1 MNHDT, CDR2 YYDKIL.

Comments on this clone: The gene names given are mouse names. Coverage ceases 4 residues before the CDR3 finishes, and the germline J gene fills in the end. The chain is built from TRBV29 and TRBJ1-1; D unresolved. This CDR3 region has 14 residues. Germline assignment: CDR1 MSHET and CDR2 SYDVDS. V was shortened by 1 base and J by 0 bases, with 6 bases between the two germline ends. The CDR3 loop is CASSLYGANTEVFF. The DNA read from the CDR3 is TGTGCTAGCAGTTTATATGGTGCAAACACA.

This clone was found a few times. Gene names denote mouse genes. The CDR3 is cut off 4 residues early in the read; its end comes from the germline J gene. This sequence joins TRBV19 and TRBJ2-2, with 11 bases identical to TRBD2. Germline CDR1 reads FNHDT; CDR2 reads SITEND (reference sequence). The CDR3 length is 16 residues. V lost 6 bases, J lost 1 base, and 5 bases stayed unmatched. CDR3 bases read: TGTGCCAGCACCCCCGGGACTGGGGGAAACACCGGG. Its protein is CASTPGTGGNTG. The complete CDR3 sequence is CASTPGTGGNTGQLYF.

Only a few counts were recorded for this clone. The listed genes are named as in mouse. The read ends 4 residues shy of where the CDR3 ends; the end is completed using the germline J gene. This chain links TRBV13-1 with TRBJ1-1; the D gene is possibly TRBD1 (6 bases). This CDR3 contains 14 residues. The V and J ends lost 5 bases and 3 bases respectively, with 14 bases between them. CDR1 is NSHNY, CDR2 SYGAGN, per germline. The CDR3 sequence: CASRAGGADTEVFF. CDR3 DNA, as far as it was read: TGTGCCAGCAGGGCCGGGGGGGCGGACACA.

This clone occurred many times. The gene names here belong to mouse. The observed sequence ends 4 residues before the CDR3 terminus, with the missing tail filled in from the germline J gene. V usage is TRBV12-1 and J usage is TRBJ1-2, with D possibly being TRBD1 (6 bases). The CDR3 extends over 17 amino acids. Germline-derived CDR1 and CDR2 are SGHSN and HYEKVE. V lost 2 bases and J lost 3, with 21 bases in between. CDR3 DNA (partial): TGTGCCAGCTCTCCCGTGCGCGGGGACAAGGGGGACTCC. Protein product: CASSPVRGDKGDS. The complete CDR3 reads CASSPVRGDKGDSDYTF.

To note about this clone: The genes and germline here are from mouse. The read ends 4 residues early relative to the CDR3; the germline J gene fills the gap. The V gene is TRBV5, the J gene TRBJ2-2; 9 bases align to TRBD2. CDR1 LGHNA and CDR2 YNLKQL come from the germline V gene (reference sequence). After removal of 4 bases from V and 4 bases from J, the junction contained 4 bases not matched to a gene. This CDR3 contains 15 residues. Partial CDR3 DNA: TGTGCCAGCAGCCTCCTGACTGGGGGCACCGGG. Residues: CASSLLTGGTG. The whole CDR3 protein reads CASSLLTGGTGQLYF.

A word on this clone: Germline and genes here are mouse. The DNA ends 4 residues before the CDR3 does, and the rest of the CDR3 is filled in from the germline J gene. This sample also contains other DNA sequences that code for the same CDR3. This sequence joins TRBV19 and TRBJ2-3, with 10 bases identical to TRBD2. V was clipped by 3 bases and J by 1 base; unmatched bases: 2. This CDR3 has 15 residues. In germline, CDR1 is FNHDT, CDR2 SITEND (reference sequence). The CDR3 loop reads CASSTGTGGAETLYF. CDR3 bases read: TGTGCCAGCAGTACCGGGACTGGGGGTGCAGAA.

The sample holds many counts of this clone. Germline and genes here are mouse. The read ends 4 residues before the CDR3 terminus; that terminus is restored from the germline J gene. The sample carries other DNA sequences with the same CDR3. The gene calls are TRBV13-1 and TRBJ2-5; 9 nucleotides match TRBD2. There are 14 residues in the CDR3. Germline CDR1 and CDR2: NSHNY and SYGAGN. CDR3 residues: CASSDAGGEDTQYF. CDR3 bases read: TGTGCCAGCAGTGATGCTGGGGGGGAAGAC.

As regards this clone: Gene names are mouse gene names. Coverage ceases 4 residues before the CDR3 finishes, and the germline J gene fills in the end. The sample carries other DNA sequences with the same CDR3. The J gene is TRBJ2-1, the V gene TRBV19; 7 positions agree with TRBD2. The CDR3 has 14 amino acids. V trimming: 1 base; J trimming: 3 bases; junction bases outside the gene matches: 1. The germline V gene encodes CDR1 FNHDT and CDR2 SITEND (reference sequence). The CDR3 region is CASSILGVYAEQFF. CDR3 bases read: TGTGCCAGCAGTATACTGGGGGTCTATGCT.

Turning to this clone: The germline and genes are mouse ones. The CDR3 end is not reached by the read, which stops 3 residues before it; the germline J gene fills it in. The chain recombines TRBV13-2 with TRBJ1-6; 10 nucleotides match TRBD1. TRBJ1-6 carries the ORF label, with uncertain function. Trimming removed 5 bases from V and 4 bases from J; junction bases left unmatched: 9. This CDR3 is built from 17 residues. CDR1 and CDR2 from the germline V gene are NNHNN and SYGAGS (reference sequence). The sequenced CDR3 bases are TGTGCCAGCGGACACCGGGACAGGGGAATTTATAATTCGCCC. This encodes CASGHRDRGIYNSP. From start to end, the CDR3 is CASGHRDRGIYNSPLYF.